This T cell receptor (beta chain) stems from a study of blood T cell repertoires in COVID-19. This clone was detected once. Clones were read by immunoSEQ multiplex PCR, and TCRdb kept only the in-frame ones, dropping some. Of about 140,000 clones listed, around 88% are singletons. The CDR3 runs 14 residues. The junction had 4 bases not matched to a gene; V was cut back by 2 bases and J by 6 bases. CDR1 SGHRS and CDR2 YFSETQ come from the germline V gene. The sequenced sample consisted of peripheral blood. This sequence was found in a human donor in a cohort sampled during active COVID-19. The chain carries TRBV5-1 and TRBJ2-3, with 9 bases lining up with TRBD2. The CDR3 DNA is TGCGCCAGCAGCTTCGGCCTAGCGGGGGATACGCAGTATTTT. Translation gives CASSFGLAGDTQYF.